This TCR beta chain was recorded in a study of cytomegalovirus exposure and HLA in healthy donors. A word on this clone: Antigen specificity is unknown.

Vbeta (60) and Jbeta (13) primers were used in the PCR. Original handling: Tens of millions of unique TCR beta chains, some 11 million shared, were counted in a later analysis. The protocol was immunoSEQ multiplex PCR, while the TCRdb copy is restricted to in-frame clones and leaves out a portion. The V and J calls and clone size come from that table; D and trimming were worked out from the DNA. The repertoire consists of around 150,000 clones, with 77% occurring once and the leading ten covering under 2.5%. The CDR3 sequence is 12 residues long. Germline V gene sequence: CDR1 SNHLY, CDR2 FYNNEI. V dropped 9 bases and J dropped 7; count of bases not matched to a gene: 4. Study conclusions and caveats: Most TCR beta V segments were productive about 90% or about 30% of the time in an earlier analysis.

The rearrangement links TRBV2 to TRBJ2-5, with 11 bases that match TRBD1. Material: PBMCs. This TCR was sampled from a man younger than 45 in good health and CMV-seronegative. Here the CDR3 reads CASTGTGGTQYF. DNA for the CDR3: TGTGCCAGTACCGGGACAGGGGGGACCCAGTACTTC.